This entry concerns a single T cell receptor (beta chain). As yet, its antigen is unknown. The record originates from a study of shared clonotypes between healthy human individuals. Findings and limits, study-wide: Shared clonotypes: 4.5% to 5% naive CD4, about 3.5% naive CD8, over 2% memory CD4, approximately 0.37% memory CD8.

The germline V gene encodes CDR1 LGHNA and CDR2 YSLEER. The V gene lost 1 base and the J gene lost 4 bases, with 11 bases spanning the gap. This CDR3 spans 15 amino acids. TCRdb keeps only in-frame clones here, not all; method: immunoSEQ multiplex PCR. The repertoire holds over a million clones, with approximately 98% as singletons. The sample was naive CD4+ T cells sorted from blood. Indicated subset: CD45RA+ positively selected. The sequence was collected from a man aged 30 to 39 in good health. This chain links TRBV4-3 with TRBJ2-1; D possibly matches TRBD1 or TRBD2 (5 bases each). The CDR3 nucleotides are TGCGCCAGCAGCCAAGGGGGGAGCATTTACAATGAGCAGTTCTTC. This gives the protein CASSQGGSIYNEQFF.